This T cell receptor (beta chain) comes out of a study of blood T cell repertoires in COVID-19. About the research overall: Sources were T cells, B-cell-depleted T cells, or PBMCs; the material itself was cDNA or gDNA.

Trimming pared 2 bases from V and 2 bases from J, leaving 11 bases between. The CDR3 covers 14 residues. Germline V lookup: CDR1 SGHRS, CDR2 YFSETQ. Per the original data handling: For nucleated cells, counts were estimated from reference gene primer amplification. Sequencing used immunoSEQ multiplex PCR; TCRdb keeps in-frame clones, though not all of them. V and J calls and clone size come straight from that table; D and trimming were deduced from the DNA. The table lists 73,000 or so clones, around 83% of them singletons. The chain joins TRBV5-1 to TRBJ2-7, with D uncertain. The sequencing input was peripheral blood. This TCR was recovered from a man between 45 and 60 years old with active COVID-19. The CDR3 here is CASSFGSPAYEQYF. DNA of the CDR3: TGCGCCAGCAGCTTCGGTAGCCCCGCCTACGAGCAGTACTTC.